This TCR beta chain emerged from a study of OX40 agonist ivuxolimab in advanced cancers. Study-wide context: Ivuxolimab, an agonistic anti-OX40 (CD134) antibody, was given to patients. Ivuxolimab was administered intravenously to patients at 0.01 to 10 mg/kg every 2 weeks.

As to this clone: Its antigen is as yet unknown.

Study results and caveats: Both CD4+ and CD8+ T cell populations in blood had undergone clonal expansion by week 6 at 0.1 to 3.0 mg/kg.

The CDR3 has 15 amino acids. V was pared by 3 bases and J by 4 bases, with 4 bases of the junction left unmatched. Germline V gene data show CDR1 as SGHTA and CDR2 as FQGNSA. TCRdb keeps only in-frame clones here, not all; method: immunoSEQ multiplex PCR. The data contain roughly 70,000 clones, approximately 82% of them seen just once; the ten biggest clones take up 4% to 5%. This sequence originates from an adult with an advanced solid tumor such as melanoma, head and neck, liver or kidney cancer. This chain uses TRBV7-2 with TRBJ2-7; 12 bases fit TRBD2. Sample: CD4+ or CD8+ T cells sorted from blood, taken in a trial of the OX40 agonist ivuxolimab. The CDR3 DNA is TGTGCCAGCAGCTTGACTAGCGGGAGACAGTACGAGCAGTACTTC. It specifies CASSLTSGRQYEQYF.